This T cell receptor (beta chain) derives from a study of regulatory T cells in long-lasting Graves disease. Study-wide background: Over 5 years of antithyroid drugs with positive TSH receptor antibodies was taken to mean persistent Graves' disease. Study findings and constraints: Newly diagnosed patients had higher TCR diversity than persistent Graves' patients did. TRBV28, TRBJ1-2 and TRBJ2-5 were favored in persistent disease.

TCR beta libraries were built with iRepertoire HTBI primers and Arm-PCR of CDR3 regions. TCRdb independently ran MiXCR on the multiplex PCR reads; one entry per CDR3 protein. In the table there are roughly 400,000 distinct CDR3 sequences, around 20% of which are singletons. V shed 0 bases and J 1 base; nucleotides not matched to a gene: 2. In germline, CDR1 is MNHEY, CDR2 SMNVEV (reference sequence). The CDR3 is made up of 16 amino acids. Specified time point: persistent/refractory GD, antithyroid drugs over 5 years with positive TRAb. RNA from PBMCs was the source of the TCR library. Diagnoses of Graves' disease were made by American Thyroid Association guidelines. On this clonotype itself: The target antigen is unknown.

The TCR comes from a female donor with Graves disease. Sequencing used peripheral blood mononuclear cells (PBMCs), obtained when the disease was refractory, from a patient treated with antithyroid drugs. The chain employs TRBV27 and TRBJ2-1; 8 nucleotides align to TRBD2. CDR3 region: CASSLSPSGSYNEQFF. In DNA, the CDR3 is TGTGCCAGCAGTTTATCACCTAGCGGGTCCTACAATGAGCAGTTCTTC.